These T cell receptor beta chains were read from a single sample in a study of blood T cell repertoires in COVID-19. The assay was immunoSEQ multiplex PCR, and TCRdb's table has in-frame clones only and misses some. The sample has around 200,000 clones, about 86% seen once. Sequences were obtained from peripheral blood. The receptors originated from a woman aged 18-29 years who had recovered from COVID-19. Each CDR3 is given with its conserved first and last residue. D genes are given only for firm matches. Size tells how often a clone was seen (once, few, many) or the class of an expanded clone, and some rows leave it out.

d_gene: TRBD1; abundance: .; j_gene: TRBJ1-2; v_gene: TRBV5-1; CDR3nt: TGCGCCAGCAGCTTGGGTATAGGGGGCGTATCTGGCTACACCTTC; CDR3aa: CASSLGIGGVSGYTF
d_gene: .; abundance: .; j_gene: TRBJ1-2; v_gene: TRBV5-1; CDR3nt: TGCGCCAGCAGGACCTCAGGGGAGGGCTATGGCTACACCTTC; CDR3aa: CASRTSGEGYGYTF
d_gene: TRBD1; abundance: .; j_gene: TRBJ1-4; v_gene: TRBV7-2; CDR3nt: TGTGCCAGCAGCCCCACGGACAGGGTTCATGAAAAACTGTTTTTT; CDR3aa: CASSPTDRVHEKLFF
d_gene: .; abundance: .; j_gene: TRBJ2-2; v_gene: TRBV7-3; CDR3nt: TGTGCCAGCAGCCCCCGTGGGGGGTCGAACACCGGGGAGCTGTTTTTT; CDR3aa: CASSPRGGSNTGELFF
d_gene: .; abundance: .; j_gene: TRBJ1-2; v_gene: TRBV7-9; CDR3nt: TGTGCCAGCAGCCCCTTGGGGAGGAACACCTTC; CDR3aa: CASSPLGRNTF
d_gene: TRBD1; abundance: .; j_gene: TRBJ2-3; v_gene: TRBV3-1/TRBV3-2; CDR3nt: TGTGCCAGCAGCCAAACAGGGGACACAGATACGCAGTATTTT; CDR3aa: CASSQTGDTDTQYF
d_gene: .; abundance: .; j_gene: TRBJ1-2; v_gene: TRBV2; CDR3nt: TGTGCCAGCAGTGAGGGGGGTGTGAGGGGCTACACCTTC; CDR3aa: CASSEGGVRGYTF
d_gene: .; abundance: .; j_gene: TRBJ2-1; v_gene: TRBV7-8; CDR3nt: TGTGCCAGCAGCTTTGATAGATCCTACAATGAGCAGTTCTTC; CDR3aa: CASSFDRSYNEQFF
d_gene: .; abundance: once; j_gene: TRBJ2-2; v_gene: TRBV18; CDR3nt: TGTGCCAGCTCACCATATAACGGACAGAACACCGGGGAGCTGTTTTTT; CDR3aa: CASSPYNGQNTGELFF
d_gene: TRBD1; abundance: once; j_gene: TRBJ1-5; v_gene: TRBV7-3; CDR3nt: TGTGCCAGCAGCTCCGGACAGGGAGGTCAGCCCCAGCATTTT; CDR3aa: CASSSGQGGQPQHF
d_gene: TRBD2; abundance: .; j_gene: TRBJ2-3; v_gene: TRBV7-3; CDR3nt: TGTGCCAGCAGCTTCGGGGGGGCGCGCACAGATACGCAGTATTTT; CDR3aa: CASSFGGARTDTQYF
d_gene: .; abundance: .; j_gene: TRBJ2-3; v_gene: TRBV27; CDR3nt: TGTGCCAGCAAACGTTGGCCAGATACGCAGTATTTT; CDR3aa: CASKRWPDTQYF
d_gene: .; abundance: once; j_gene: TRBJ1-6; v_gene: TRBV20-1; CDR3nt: TGCAGTGCTAGTCCCCAAAGCGGGGAAGGGCCGTATAATTCACCCCTCCACTTT; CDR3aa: CSASPQSGEGPYNSPLHF
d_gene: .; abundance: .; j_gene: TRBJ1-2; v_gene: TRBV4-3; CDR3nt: TGCGCCAGCAGCCAAGTAGCAGTGGGGTCGGGGTATGGCTACACCTTC; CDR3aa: CASSQVAVGSGYGYTF
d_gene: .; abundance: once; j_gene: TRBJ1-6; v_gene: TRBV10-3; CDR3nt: TGTGCCATTAAGGAGACAGGAGCCCCTAATTCACCCCTCCACTTT; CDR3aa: CAIKETGAPNSPLHF
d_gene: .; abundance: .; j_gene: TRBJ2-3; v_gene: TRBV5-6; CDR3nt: TGTGCCAGCAGCTTTCTTCTCTACAGCACAGATACGCAGTATTTT; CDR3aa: CASSFLLYSTDTQYF
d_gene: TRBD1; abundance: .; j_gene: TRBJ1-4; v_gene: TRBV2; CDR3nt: TGTGCCAGCAGTAAGGACAGGTTTAATGAAAAACTGTTTTTT; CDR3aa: CASSKDRFNEKLFF
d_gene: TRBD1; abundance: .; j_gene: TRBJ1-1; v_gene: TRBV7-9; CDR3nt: TGTGCCAGCAGCTTAGCGGGACAGTCGAACACTGAAGCTTTCTTT; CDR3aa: CASSLAGQSNTEAFF
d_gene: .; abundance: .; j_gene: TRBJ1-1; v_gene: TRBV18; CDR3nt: TGTGCCAGCTCCCTTGGGCAGAACACTGAAGCTTTCTTT; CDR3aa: CASSLGQNTEAFF
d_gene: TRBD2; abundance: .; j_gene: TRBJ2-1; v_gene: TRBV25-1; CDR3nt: TGTGCCAGCGGCCTGAGCGGGGGGGCGGATGAGCAGTTCTTC; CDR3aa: CASGLSGGADEQFF
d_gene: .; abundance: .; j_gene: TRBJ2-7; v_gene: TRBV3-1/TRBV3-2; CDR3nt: TGTGCCAGCAGCCAATTTACCGGCGAGCAGTACTTC; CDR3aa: CASSQFTGEQYF
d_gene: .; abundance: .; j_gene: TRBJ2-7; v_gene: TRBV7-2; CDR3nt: TGTGCCAGCAGCCCACTACTACAGGGTTTCTACGAGCAGTACTTC; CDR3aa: CASSPLLQGFYEQYF
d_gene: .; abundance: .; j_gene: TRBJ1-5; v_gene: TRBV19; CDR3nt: TGTGCCAGTAGTCATCAGAGCCGGGATCAGCCCCAGCATTTT; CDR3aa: CASSHQSRDQPQHF
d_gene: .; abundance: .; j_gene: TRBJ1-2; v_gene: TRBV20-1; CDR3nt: TGCAGTGCTAGTGGCGCTTATGATGGCTACACCTTC; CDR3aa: CSASGAYDGYTF
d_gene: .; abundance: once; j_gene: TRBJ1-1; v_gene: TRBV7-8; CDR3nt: TGTGCCAGCAGCTTTTCCGGTACTGAAGCTTTCTTT; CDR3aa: CASSFSGTEAFF
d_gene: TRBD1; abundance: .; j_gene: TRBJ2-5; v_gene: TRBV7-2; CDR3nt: TGTGCCAGCCGGAGAGGGCGGTGGACAGGGAGCGAGAGGGAGACCCAGTACTTC; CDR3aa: CASRRGRWTGSERETQYF
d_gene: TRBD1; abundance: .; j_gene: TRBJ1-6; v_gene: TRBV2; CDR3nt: TGTGCCAGCAGCGACAGGGGTGGCTATAATTCACCCCTCCACTTT; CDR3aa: CASSDRGGYNSPLHF
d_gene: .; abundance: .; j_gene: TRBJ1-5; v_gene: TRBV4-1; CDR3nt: TGCGCCAGCAGTCCTTTCCGGGGGAACCAGCCCCAGCATTTT; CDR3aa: CASSPFRGNQPQHF
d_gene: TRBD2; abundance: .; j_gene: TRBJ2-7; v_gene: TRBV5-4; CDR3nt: TGTGCCAGCAGCCGTAGCGGGAACACCTACGAGCAGTACTTC; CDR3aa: CASSRSGNTYEQYF
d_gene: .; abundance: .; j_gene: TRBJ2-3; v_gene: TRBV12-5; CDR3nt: TGTGCTAGTGGGAGGGACACTAGCACAGATACGCAGTATTTT; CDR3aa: CASGRDTSTDTQYF
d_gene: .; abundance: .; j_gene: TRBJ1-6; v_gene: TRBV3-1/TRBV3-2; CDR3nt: TGTGCCAGCAGCCAAGGGTGGGGGCGCGGGAATTCACCCCTCCACTTT; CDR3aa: CASSQGWGRGNSPLHF
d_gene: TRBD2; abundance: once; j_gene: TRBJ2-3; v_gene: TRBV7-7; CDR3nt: TGTGCTAGCAGCCCGGGACTAGTTGGGAGGGATACGCAGTATTTT; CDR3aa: CASSPGLVGRDTQYF
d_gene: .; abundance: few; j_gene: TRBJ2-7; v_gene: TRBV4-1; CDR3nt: TGCGCCAGCAGCCAAGATGTGGCAGGGGCCTACGAGCAGTACTTC; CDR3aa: CASSQDVAGAYEQYF
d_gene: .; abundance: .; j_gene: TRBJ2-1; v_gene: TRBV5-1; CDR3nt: TGCGCCAGCAACTTAATGGAGAATGAGCAGTTCTTC; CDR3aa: CASNLMENEQFF
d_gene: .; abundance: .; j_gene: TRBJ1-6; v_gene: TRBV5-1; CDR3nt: TGCGCCAGCAGCGAGGGTTGGAATAATTCACCCCTCCACTTT; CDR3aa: CASSEGWNNSPLHF
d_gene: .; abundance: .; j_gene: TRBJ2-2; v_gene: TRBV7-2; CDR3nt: TGTGCCAGCAGCCCCCAACTAGCCGGGGAGCTGTTTTTT; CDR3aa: CASSPQLAGELFF
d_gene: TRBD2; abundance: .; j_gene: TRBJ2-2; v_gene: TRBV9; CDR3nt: TGTGCCAGCCGCGTAGGGGGACTAGCGGGGGGACCAGCCACCGGGGAGCTGTTTTTT; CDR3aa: CASRVGGLAGGPATGELFF
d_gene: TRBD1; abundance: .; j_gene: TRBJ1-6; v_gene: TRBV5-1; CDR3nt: TGCGCCAGCAGCTTGGGGACAGGGTCTAATTCACCCCTCCACTTT; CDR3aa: CASSLGTGSNSPLHF
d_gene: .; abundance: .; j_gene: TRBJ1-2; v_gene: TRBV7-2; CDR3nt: TGTGCCAGCAGCTTAGGGGGGGATGGCTACACCTTC; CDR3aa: CASSLGGDGYTF
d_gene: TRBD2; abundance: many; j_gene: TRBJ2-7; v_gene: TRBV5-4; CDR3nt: TGTGCCAGCAGCTCGGGACTAGCGGGGTTGTCCTACGAGCAGTACTTC; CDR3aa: CASSSGLAGLSYEQYF
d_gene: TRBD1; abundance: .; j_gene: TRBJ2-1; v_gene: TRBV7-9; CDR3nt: TGTGCCAGCAGCTTATTGGACAGGGGGTCCAATGAGCAGTTCTTC; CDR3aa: CASSLLDRGSNEQFF
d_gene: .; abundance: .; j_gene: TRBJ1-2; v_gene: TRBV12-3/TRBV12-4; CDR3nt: TGTGCCAGCAGCAACAGGCTATATGGCTACACCTTC; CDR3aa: CASSNRLYGYTF
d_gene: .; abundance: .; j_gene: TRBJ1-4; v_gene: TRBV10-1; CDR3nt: TGCGCCAGCAGTGAGAGCTTGGACAGACCAACTAATGAAAAACTGTTTTTT; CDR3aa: CASSESLDRPTNEKLFF